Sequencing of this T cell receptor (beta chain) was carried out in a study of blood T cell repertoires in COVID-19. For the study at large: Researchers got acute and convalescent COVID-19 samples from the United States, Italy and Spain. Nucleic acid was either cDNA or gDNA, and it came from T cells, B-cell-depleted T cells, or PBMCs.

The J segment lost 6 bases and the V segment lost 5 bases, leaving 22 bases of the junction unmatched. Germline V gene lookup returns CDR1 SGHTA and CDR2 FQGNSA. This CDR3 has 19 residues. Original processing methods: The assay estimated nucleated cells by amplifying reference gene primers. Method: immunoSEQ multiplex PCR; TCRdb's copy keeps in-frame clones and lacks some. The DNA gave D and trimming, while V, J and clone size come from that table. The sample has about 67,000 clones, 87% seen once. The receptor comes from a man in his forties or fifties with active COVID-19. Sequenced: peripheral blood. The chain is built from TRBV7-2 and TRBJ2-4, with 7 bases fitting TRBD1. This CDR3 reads CASSPLGAQTGQRGNIQYF. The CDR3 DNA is TGTGCCAGCAGCCCATTGGGGGCCCAGACAGGGCAACGAGGAAACATTCAGTACTTC.